In its sample, the clone carrying this TCR beta chain was seen a few times. As yet, its antigen is unknown. These data originate in a study of blood T cells in healthy people across ages. Study-wide findings and caveats: No conclusive comparison of naive versus antigen-experienced cells was possible with unsorted PBMCs. Strong correlation was found linking TCR beta diversity to naive T cell percentage. When set beside aged donors, long-lived donors presented more naive CD4+ cells and higher diversity.

The germline V gene has CDR1 SGHRS and CDR2 YFSETQ. The CDR3 runs 14 residues. It was with a sample-barcoded 5' primer and a J-beta primer mix that a second PCR of about 7 to 12 cycles was run. One entry per CDR3 protein, called by TCRdb with MiXCR from the 5' RACE reads. This table holds more than 650,000 distinct CDR3 sequences, 20% to 25% found once. The source is a man aged 65 to 85 in good health. Sequencing was done on a sample of blood. The chain uses TRBV5-1 and TRBJ2-5; 8 bases fit TRBD1. Judging by the DNA end, TRBJ2-7 fits better; the J call may be wrong. CDR3 amino acids: CASSLGTGLGEQYF. As DNA, the CDR3 is TGCGCCAGCAGCTTGGGGACAGGGTTGGGCGAGCAGTACTTC.